This T cell receptor beta chain comes out of a study of shared clonotypes between healthy human individuals. Terminally differentiated effector memory CD45RA+ cells were left out of the naive CD8 fraction, which was CD45RO-negative and positively selected for CCR7. The germline V gene encodes CDR1 MNHEY and CDR2 SMNVEV (reference sequence). The V segment lost 2 bases and the J segment 2 bases; nucleotides outside the gene matches: 3. The CDR3 sequence is 15 residues long. Clones were read by immunoSEQ multiplex PCR, and TCRdb kept only the in-frame ones, dropping some. This sample has about 2.1 million clones, with roughly 91% found just once. This clone was recorded only once.

What was sequenced was naive CD8+ T cells from PBMCs. This chain uses TRBV27 with TRBJ2-7; 10 bases align to TRBD2. This clonotype originated in a man aged 18 to 29 in good health. Some clones in this sample may be carry-over from other donors' samples. CDR3 DNA: TGTGCCAGCAGTTTAAGGAGCGGGAGGGCCTACGAGCAGTACTTC. Residues: CASSLRSGRAYEQYF.